This T cell receptor (beta chain) appears in the sequencing data of a study of shared clonotypes between healthy human individuals. Per the germline V gene, CDR1 is SGHRS and CDR2 is YFSETQ. The V gene end was trimmed by 3 bases and the J gene end by 5 bases; junction bases not matched to a gene: 7. This CDR3 has 16 amino acids. Adults of Caucasian background living in Nashville, Tennessee made up all donors. The sorted-subset replicate PCRs were given approximately 190 ng DNA, which is 25,000 to 35,000 T cell genomes. The authors' processing: ImmunoSEQ supplied junction-only sequences lacking quality scores, so filtering was different. Profiled with immunoSEQ multiplex PCR; TCRdb holds only in-frame clones, not every one. Clone size and V and J calls were adopted from that table, with D and trimming inferred from the DNA. The sample has about 2,500,000 clones; 90% to 95% are singletons. This clone was observed a few times.

The specimen sequenced was naive CD4+ T cells sorted from blood. Subset reported: CD45RA+ positively selected. This chain joins TRBV5-1 and TRBJ1-6; TRBD1 matches at 8 bases. This receptor was identified in a man between 18 and 29 years old in good health. CDR3 residues: CASSSPTGENNSPLHF. The CDR3 DNA reads TGCGCCAGCAGCTCGCCGACAGGGGAGAATAATTCACCCCTCCACTTT.